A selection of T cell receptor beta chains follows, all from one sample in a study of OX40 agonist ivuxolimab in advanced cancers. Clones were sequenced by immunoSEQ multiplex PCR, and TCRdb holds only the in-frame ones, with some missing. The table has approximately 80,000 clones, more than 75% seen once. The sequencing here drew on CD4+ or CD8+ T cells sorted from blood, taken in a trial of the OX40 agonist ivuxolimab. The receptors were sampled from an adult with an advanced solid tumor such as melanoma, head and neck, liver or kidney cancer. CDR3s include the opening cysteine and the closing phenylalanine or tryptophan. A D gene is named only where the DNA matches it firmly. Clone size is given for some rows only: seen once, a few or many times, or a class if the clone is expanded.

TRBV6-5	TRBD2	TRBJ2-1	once	TGTGCCAGCAGCGCCGGGACTAGCGGGAGTAATGAGCAGTTCTTC	CASSAGTSGSNEQFF
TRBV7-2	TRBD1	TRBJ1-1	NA	TGTGCCAGCATGGGACAGGTGAATACTGAAGCTTTCTTT	CASMGQVNTEAFF
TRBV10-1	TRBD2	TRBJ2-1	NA	TGCGCCAGCAGTGAGGTTCGGGGACTACTGAGGGAGCAGTTCTTC	CASSEVRGLLREQFF
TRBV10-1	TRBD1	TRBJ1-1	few	TGCGCCAGCAGTGGACAGGGCCCTGAAGCTTTCTTT	CASSGQGPEAFF
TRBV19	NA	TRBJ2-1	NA	TGTGCCAGTAGTATTACGGCTACCGACAATGAGCAGTTCTTC	CASSITATDNEQFF
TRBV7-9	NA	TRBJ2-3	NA	TGTGCCAGCAGCTCCAGTACAGATACGCAGTATTTT	CASSSSTDTQYF
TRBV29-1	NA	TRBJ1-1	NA	TGCAGCGTTGATTCCCCCCCGAGATCGAACACTGAAGCTTTCTTT	CSVDSPPRSNTEAFF
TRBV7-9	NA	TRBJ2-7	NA	TGTGCCAGCAGCTTAACCGGGGACGAGCAGTACTTC	CASSLTGDEQYF
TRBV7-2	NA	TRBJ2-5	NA	TGTGCCAGCAGCTTAGTAAGAGAGACCCAGTACTTC	CASSLVRETQYF
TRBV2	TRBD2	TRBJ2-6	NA	TGTGCCAGCAGTGAAACGGAACTAAGCGGGGGGTCTGGGGCCAACGTCCTGACTTTC	CASSETELSGGSGANVLTF
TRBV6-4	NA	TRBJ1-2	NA	TGTGCCAGCAGTGACTCGACCGGAGATTTCAACTATGGCTACACCTTC	CASSDSTGDFNYGYTF
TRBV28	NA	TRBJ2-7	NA	TGTGCAAGCAGTTTGCAGGGAACCCTCCCCCACGAGCAGTACTTC	CASSLQGTLPHEQYF
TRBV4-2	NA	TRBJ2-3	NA	TGTGCCAGCAGCCTTAGCCCGGCGGACACAGATACGCAGTATTTT	CASSLSPADTDTQYF